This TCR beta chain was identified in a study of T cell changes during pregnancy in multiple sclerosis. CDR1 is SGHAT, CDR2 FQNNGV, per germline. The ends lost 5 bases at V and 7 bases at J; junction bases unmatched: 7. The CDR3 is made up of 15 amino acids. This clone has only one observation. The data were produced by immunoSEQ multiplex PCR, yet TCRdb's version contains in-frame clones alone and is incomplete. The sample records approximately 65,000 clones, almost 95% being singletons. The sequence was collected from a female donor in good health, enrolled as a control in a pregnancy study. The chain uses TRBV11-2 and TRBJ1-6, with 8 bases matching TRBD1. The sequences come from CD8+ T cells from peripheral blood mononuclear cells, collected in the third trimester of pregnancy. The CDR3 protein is CASSPSTGGNSPLHF. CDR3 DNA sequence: TGTGCCAGCAGCCCCTCTACAGGGGGGAATTCACCCCTCCACTTT.